The sequence of this T cell receptor beta chain was determined in a study of cytomegalovirus exposure and HLA in healthy donors. Vbeta (60) and Jbeta (13) primers were used in the PCR. The method was immunoSEQ multiplex PCR; TCRdb's version includes in-frame clones alone and lacks a portion of them. The repertoire has about 55,000 clones, 65% to 85% of them found once; the top ten carry 2% to 3%. General observations from the study: Fewer N-insertions than the roughly 670-donor mean were reportedly shown by an Asian-associated ancestry cluster in a later analysis.

As regards this clone: Its antigen remains unidentified.

The CDR3 is made up of 15 amino acids. V lost 6 bases, J lost 4 bases, and 16 bases lay in between. CDR1 MNHNS and CDR2 SASEGT come from the germline V gene. V usage is TRBV6-1 and J usage is TRBJ1-5; no reliable D call. Material: PBMCs. The clonotype comes from a female donor in good health and CMV-seronegative. In DNA, the CDR3 is TGTGCCAGCAGGGGAGGAATTGAGTTAAATCAGCCCCAGCATTTT. Its protein is CASRGGIELNQPQHF.